This section outlines one TCR beta chain sequence together with its context. Its antigen is unknown. This entry is derived from a study of Ad26.COV2.S vaccination and SARS-CoV-2 variants. Noted treatment: around 19 received Ad26.COV2.S at low or high dose, single or two shots; a few received placebo; per-sample allocation not given. Samples were taken on day 63 after the first vaccine or placebo injection. Boston supplied an adult donor aged 18-55 years. Clones were read by immunoSEQ multiplex PCR, and TCRdb kept only the in-frame ones, dropping some. This table has some 390,000 clones, approximately 86% appearing once. Findings and caveats of the study: Placebo recipients and vaccine recipients were similar in non-spike TCR breadth. Vaccine recipients posted higher spike-specific TCR breadth than their placebo counterparts.

The ends were cut back, 0 bases at V and 1 base at J, with 15 bases in the middle. CDR3 length: 18 residues. The germline CDR1 and CDR2 sequences are LGHDT and YNNKEL (reference sequence). The receptor was derived from a person aged 18-65 years who received the Ad26.COV2.S COVID-19 vaccine or a placebo. The material was peripheral blood, obtained in a trial of Ad26.COV2.S vaccine versus placebo. V gene TRBV3-1 (or the pseudogene TRBV3-2) combines with J gene TRBJ2-2; D possibly uses TRBD1 or TRBD2 (5 bases each). The chain's CDR3 is CASSQDSTGTENTGELFF. In DNA, the CDR3 is TGTGCCAGCAGCCAAGATTCAACCGGGACCGAGAACACCGGGGAGCTGTTTTTT.